These T cell receptor beta chains were read from a single sample in a study of T cells in Graves' hyperthyroidism and ophthalmopathy. MiXCR was run by TCRdb on the multiplex PCR reads, yielding one entry per CDR3 protein. Of approximately 690,000 distinct CDR3 sequences in the sample, around 21% were seen once. Sequencing was carried out using blood. The receptors originated from a man between 25 and 39 years old with Graves' ophthalmopathy. Each CDR3 is given with its conserved first and last residue.

TRBV5-6,TRBJ2-1,CAGSLEVDRLNEQFF
TRBV2,TRBJ2-5,CASSGSGRHEETQYF
TRBV9,TRBJ2-7,CASSVTAKGAHVDEQYF
TRBV28,TRBJ2-1,CASSSLQGASSYNEQFF
TRBV6-1,TRBJ2-5,CASSEANSGGTQYF
TRBV29-1,TRBJ1-2,CSVVGRDGYTF
TRBV5-1,TRBJ1-5,CASSLDRAAGNQPQHF
TRBV6-1,TRBJ1-4,CASRQGIGEKLFF
TRBV27,TRBJ2-5,CASRYEAGQIEQETQYF
TRBV7-2,TRBJ2-5,CASSFGAGGAETQYF
TRBV20-1,TRBJ2-1,CSASGTTYNEQFF
TRBV4-1,TRBJ2-7,CASSQEVGFGPYEQYF
TRBV12-3/TRBV12-4,TRBJ2-1,CASSLGSEFEQFF
TRBV11-2,TRBJ1-1,CASTITDKRNTEAFF
TRBV11-3,TRBJ2-6,CASSKQGPESGANVLTF
TRBV6-1,TRBJ2-1,CATLAQGGPEQFF
TRBV5-1,TRBJ2-1,CASSRAGEEQFF
TRBV6-1,TRBJ2-5,CASNALLGRETQYF
TRBV6-1,TRBJ1-1,CASSKSGDTEAFF
TRBV7-2,TRBJ2-7,CASSLGASGPYEQYF
TRBV4-3,TRBJ2-3,CASSQGGLSTDTQYF
TRBV6-1,TRBJ2-1,CASGTTYNEQFF
TRBV5-5,TRBJ2-5,CASSPLGQGARETQYF
TRBV30,TRBJ1-3,CAWSVLTVGNTIYF
TRBV28,TRBJ2-1,CASSSDRGTSGSYNEQFF
TRBV3-1,TRBJ2-1,CASCRASGRGNYNEQFF
TRBV4-1,TRBJ2-7,CASSPGVGLPRPYEQYF
TRBV9,TRBJ2-5,CASSLQTGGAETQYF
TRBV20-1,TRBJ2-7,CSAREGRTYEQYF
TRBV29-1,TRBJ2-5,CSVAWGLQETQYF
TRBV28,TRBJ2-1,CASSSGLAGSSYNEQFF
TRBV29-1,TRBJ2-3,CSVVRATDTQYF